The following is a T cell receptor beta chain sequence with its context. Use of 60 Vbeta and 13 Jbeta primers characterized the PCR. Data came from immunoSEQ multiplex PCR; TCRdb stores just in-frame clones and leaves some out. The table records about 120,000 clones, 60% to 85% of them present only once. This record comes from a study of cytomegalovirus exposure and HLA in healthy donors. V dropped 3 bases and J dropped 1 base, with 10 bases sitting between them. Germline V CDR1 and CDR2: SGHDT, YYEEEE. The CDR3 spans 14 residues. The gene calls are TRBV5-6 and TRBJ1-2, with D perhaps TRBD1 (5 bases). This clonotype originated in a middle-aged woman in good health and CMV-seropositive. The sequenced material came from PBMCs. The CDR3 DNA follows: TGTGCCAGCAGCTGGTGGGGGGATAACTATGGCTACACCTTC. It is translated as CASSWWGDNYGYTF.